This TCR beta chain was identified during a study of beta chain features in type 1 diabetes. The CDR3 runs to 15 residues. The V segment lost 2 bases and the J segment 5 bases; nucleotides outside the gene matches: 9. CDR1 is SGHRS and CDR2 is YFSETQ in the germline V gene. Of the isolated RNA, all was reverse transcribed, and so the sequenced material was expressed TCRB transcripts. Profiling relied on immunoSEQ multiplex PCR, and the TCRdb table lists in-frame clones only, not all of them. The table has over 600,000 clones, roughly 12% seen once. This clone was seen more than once but under ten times. Its antigen is unknown. Study findings and constraints: TCRB CDR3s from Type 1 diabetes patients were moderately but significantly shorter in all four CD4+ subsets. For patients, the naive, central memory and Treg TCRB repertoires appeared more alike than for healthy donors.

The chain links TRBV5-1 to TRBJ1-1; 7 bases are shared with TRBD1. The clonotype originates from a man aged 25 to 45 with type 1 diabetes. Sample: naive CD4+ T cells from blood. The CDR3, as DNA: TGCGCCAGCAGCTTCTTCGACAGGGAGGATACTGAAGCTTTCTTT. Translating it yields CASSFFDREDTEAFF.